One sample yielded the 8 T cell receptor beta chains listed below, sequenced in a study of Graves' ophthalmopathy and Graves' hyperthyroidism. RNA served as the template for amplifying TCR beta CDR3 regions. Investigators did first-round RT-PCR with HTBI primers, then second-round multiplex PCR. TCRdb reprocessed the multiplex PCR reads with MiXCR, giving one entry per CDR3 protein. The sample includes a few hundred thousand distinct CDR3 sequences, about 40% of them seen just once. Sequencing was carried out using peripheral blood or thyroid tissue (not recorded which). These receptors all come from an adult man with Graves' hyperthyroidism.

The chain is built from TRBV25-1 and TRBJ1-2, with D unclear. CDR3 size: 10 residues. Trimming shortened V by 11 bases and J by 4 bases, and 8 bases separated the two germline ends. Germline assignment: CDR1 MGHDK and CDR2 SYGVNS. CDR3 DNA: TGTGCCGCCGGGGTCTATGGCTACACCTTC. This encodes CAAGVYGYTF.

Comment on this clonotype: Because it lacks the conserved phenylalanine or tryptophan at the end, this CDR3 is likely a read error. It is unclear where the CDR3 begins or ends on the DNA, so no DNA is shown, and the CDR3 is as TCRdb lists it. The chain combines TRBV20-1 with TRBJ1-2. Germline V lookup: CDR1 DFQATT, CDR2 SNEGSKA (reference sequence). With termini counted, the CDR3 has 8 amino acids. CDR3 protein: CSAIGDTS.

The chain is built from TRBV2 and TRBJ1-2; D is perhaps TRBD1 (5 bases). The CDR3 contains 14 residues. The V and J ends lost 6 bases and 3 bases respectively, with 14 bases between them. The germline V gene encodes CDR1 SNHLY and CDR2 FYNNEI. This CDR3 reads CASRARVGDYGYTF. The DNA for the CDR3 is TGTGCCAGCAGAGCCAGGGTGGGGGACTATGGCTACACCTTC.

This clonotype has at least ten counts. The chain couples TRBV14 to TRBJ2-5, with TRBD1 matching over 8 bases. With V trimmed by 1 base and J by 4 bases, 8 bases remained unmatched. Per germline, CDR1 SGHDN and CDR2 FVKESK. The CDR3 loop spans 16 amino acids. CDR3 protein: CASSQAPRGLRETQYF. The CDR3 nucleotides read TGTGCCAGCAGCCAAGCACCCAGGGGGCTTCGAGAGACCCAGTACTTC.

The chain is built from TRBV2 and TRBJ1-3; D may be TRBD1 (5 bases). The CDR3 contains 15 residues. The V gene lost 0 bases and the J gene lost 0 bases, with 6 bases spanning the gap. Germline V gene data show CDR1 as SNHLY and CDR2 as FYNNEI. CDR3 sequence: CASSEAGDSGNTIYF. Here the CDR3 DNA reads TGTGCCAGCAGTGAAGCAGGGGACTCTGGAAACACCATATATTTT.

The table lists this clonotype with many counts. The genes are TRBV2 and TRBJ1-1, with 7 nucleotides matching TRBD1. CDR1 is SNHLY and CDR2 is FYNNEI in the germline V gene. After removal of 6 bases from V and 5 bases from J, the junction contained 6 bases not matched to a gene. There are 13 residues in the CDR3. The CDR3 loop reads CASSGTVGTEAFF. CDR3 bases: TGTGCCAGCAGCGGGACAGTAGGAACTGAAGCTTTCTTT.

The sample holds many counts of this clonotype. The chain uses TRBV29-1 and TRBJ1-2; D not resolved. V was cut by 0 bases and J by 7 bases, with 12 bases left in between. CDR1 and CDR2 (germline): SQVTM, ANQGSEA. The CDR3 is made up of 13 amino acids. CDR3 nucleotides: TGCAGCGTTGAAGATTGGCGGGAGGGTGGCTACACCTTC. It yields the protein CSVEDWREGGYTF. Complete variable domain (other parts from reference TRBV29-1 and TRBJ1-2): SAVISQKPSRDICQRGTSLTIQCQVDSQVTMMFWYRQQPGQSLTLIATANQGSEATYESGFVIDKFPISRPNLTFSTLTVSNMSPEDSSIYLCSVEDWREGGYTFGSGTRLTVV.

The genes are TRBV10-3 and TRBJ2-1, with 8 bases matching TRBD2. This CDR3 has 14 amino acids. V was pared by 4 bases and J by 5 bases, with 4 bases of the junction left unmatched. Germline values: CDR1 ENHRY, CDR2 SYGVKD. The CDR3: CAISVGTRNNEQFF. The DNA for the CDR3 is TGTGCCATCAGTGTCGGGACTAGAAACAATGAGCAGTTCTTC.